A selection of T cell receptor beta chains follows, all from one sample in a study of spatial heterogeneity in lung cancer. TCRdb itself ran the 5' RACE reads through MiXCR, one entry per CDR3 protein. The repertoire holds 2,000 to 3,000 distinct CDR3 sequences, with around 15% as singletons. Specimen: lung tumor tissue, collected at surgery. All receptors derive from a male donor with early-stage non-small cell lung cancer. CDR3s include the opening cysteine and the closing phenylalanine or tryptophan. The D gene is left open where the match is weak. For some rows the clone size is stated as once, few or many, or as a class when expanded; others skip it.

TRBJ1-5 | medium-sized | - | TRBV20-1 | TGCAGTGCTAGCGAGGTCAATCAGCCCCAGCATTTT | CSASEVNQPQHF
TRBJ1-1 | medium-sized | TRBD1 | TRBV2 | TGTGCCAGCAGAGAAGACAGGGGGTATTTCGGCACTGAAGCTTTCTTT | CASREDRGYFGTEAFF
TRBJ2-1 | many | - | TRBV6-2/TRBV6-3 | TGTGCCAGCGGGGCAAGGGGAGAAGGCTACAATGAGCAGTTCTTC | CASGARGEGYNEQFF
TRBJ2-1 | - | TRBD2 | TRBV15 | TGTGCCACCAGCAGAGATGGGCTAGCGGGGGCTCCGAGCTCCTACAATGAGCAGTTCTTC | CATSRDGLAGAPSSYNEQFF
TRBJ1-2 | medium-sized | - | TRBV27 | TGTGCCAGCAGTTTATTGGGGGTGGATGGCTACACCTTC | CASSLLGVDGYTF
TRBJ1-4 | large | - | TRBV30 | TGTGCCTGGAGTGTCGGGCAGGAGGGAAAACTGTTTTTT | CAWSVGQEGKLFF
TRBJ1-2 | medium-sized | - | TRBV30 | TGTGCCTGGAGTGTAAATGGGCACCTTAACTATGGCTACACCTTC | CAWSVNGHLNYGYTF
TRBJ1-2 | - | - | TRBV3-1 | TGTGCCAGCCAAGATCTGGTTCGACAGGAACTCCCCCCCTCCTATGGCTACACCTTC | CASQDLVRQELPPSYGYTF
TRBJ1-1 | many | - | TRBV20-1 | TGCAGTGCTAGAGATATGGGGGACACTGAAGCCCTCTTT | CSARDMGDTEALF